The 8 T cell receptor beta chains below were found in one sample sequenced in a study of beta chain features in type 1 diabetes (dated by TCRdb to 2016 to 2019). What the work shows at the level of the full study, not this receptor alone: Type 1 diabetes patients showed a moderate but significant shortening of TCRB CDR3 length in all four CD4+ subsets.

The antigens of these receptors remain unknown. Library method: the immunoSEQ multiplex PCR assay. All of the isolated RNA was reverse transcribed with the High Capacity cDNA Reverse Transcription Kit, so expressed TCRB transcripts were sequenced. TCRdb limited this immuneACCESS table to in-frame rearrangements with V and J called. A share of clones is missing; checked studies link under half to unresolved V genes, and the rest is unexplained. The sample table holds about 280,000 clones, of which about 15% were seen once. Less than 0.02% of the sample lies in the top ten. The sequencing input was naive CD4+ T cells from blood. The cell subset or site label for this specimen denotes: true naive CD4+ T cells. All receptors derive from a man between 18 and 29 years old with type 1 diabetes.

The CDR3 sequence: CASSPPGGYSNQPQHF. The CDR3 coding sequence is TGTGCCAGCAGTCCCCCTGGAGGTTATAGCAATCAGCCCCAGCATTTT. V is TRBV2 and J is TRBJ1-5; no firm D call. The CDR3 loop spans 16 amino acids. Trimming removed 5 bases from V and 0 bases from J, with 14 bases in between. Germline assignment: CDR1 SNHLY and CDR2 FYNNEI.

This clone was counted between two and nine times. The CDR3 reads CASSQVPGVRTNEQFF. CDR3 sequence (DNA): TGCGCCAGCAGCCAAGTCCCCGGGGTGCGGACCAATGAGCAGTTCTTC. The genes are TRBV4-1 and TRBJ2-1; a weak D match, TRBD2 (5 bases). V shed 1 base and J shed 6 bases, with 16 bases lying between them. The CDR3 contains 16 residues. Germline CDR1 is MGHRA and CDR2 is YSYEKL.

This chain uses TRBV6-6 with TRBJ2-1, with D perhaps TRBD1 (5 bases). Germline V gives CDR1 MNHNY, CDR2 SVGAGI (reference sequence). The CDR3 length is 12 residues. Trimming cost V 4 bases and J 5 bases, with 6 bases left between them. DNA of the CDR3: TGTGCCAGCAGTTTCAGGGACAATGAGCAGTTCTTC. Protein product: CASSFRDNEQFF.

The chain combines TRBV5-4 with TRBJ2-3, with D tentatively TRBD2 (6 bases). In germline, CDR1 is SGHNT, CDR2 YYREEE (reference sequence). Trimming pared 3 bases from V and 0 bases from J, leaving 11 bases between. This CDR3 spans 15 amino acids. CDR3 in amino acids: CASSSGLASTDTQYF. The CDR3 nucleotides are TGTGCCAGCAGCTCCGGCCTAGCGAGCACAGATACGCAGTATTTT.

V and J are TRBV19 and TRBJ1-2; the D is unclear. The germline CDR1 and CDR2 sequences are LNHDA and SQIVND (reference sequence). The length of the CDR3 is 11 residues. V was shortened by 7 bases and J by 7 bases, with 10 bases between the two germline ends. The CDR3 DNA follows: TGTGCCAGTACCCAGGCCGCTGGCTACACCTTC. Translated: CASTQAAGYTF. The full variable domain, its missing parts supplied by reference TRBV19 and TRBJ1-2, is DGGITQSPKYLFRKEGQNVTLSCEQNLNHDAMYWYRQDPGQGLRLIYYSQIVNDFQKGDIAEGYSVSREKKESFPLTVTSAQKNPTAFYLCASTQAAGYTFGSGTRLTVV.

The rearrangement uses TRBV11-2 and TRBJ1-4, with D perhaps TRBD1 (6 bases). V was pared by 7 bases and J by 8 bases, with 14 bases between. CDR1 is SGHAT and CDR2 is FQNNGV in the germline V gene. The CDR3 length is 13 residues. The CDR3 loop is CASTLTGPEKLFF. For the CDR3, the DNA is TGTGCCAGCACCCTTACAGGGCCAGAAAAACTGTTTTTT.

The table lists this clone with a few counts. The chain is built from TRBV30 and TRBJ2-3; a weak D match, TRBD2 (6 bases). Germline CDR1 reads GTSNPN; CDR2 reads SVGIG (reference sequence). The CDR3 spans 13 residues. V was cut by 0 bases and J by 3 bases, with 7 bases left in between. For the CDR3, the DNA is TGTGCCTGGAGTGTGGGGACTACAGATACGCAGTATTTT. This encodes CAWSVGTTDTQYF.

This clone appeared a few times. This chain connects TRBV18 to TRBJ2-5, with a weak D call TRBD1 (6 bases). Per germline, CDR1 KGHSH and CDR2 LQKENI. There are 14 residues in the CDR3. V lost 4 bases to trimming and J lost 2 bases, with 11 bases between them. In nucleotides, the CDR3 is TGTGCCAGCTCACGGGACATACGACAAGAGACCCAGTACTTC. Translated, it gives CASSRDIRQETQYF.